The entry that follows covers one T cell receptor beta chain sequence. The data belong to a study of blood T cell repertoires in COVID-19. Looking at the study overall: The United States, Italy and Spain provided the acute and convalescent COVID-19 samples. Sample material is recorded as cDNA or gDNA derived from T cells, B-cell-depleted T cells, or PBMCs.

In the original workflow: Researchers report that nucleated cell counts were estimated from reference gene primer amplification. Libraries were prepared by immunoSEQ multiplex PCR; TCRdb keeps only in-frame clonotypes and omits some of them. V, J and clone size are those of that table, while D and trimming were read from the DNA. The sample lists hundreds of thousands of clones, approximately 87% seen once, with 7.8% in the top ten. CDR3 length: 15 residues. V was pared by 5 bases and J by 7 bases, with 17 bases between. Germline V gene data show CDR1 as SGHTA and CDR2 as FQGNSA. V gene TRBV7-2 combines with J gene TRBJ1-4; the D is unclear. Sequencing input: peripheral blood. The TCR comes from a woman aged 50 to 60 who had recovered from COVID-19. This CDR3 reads CASSGEGAGAEKLFF. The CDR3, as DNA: TGTGCCAGCAGCGGGGAGGGTGCGGGAGCTGAAAAACTGTTTTTT.